The 29 T cell receptor beta chains given below trace back to one sample, sequenced in a study of T cell responses to AZD1222 COVID-19 vaccine. TCRdb's table, derived via immunoSEQ multiplex PCR, lists solely in-frame clones and lacks some. The profile covers around 83,000 clones, with approximately 85% appearing a single time and 8.7% taken by the ten largest. The sequencing used peripheral blood, collected on day 0 of AZD1222 vaccination. The source of these receptors is an adult in good health.

The V and J genes are TRBV4-2 and TRBJ1-5, with D hard to call. The CDR3 spans 14 residues. Trimming pared 0 bases from V and 1 base from J, leaving 4 bases between. Germline loops: CDR1 LGHNA, CDR2 YNFKEQ. The CDR3: CASSQETSNQPQHF. In nucleotides, the CDR3 is TGTGCCAGCAGCCAAGAAACGAGCAATCAGCCCCAGCATTTT.

The chain links TRBV9 to TRBJ2-7; TRBD1 might be the D (6 bases). CDR1 is SGDLS, CDR2 YYNGEE, per germline. The CDR3 spans 15 residues. Trimming stripped 2 bases from V and 1 base from J, with 13 bases between. CDR3 protein: CASSVLPGQSYEQYF. The CDR3 DNA reads as TGTGCCAGCAGCGTCCTTCCCGGACAGTCCTACGAGCAGTACTTC. The whole variable domain, filled in from reference TRBV9 and TRBJ2-7, reads DSGVTQTPKHLITATGQRVTLRCSPRSGDLSVYWYQQSLDQGLQFLIQYYNGEERAKGNILERFSAQQFPDLHSELNLSSLELGDSALYFCASSVLPGQSYEQYFGPGTRLTVT.

The table lists this clone with a count of one. The V and J genes are TRBV11-2 and TRBJ2-3; 7 bases map to TRBD2. This CDR3 contains 14 residues. V dropped 2 bases and J dropped 8; count of bases not matched to a gene: 7. Germline CDR1 and CDR2: SGHAT and FQNNGV. This CDR3 reads CASSLTPSGSTQYF. Written as DNA, the CDR3 is TGTGCCAGCAGCTTAACCCCTAGCGGCAGTACGCAGTATTTT.

This CDR3 reads CASSERQGQGSITSYEQYF. DNA for the CDR3: TGTGCCAGCAGTGAAAGGCAGGGACAGGGGTCCATCACCTCCTACGAGCAGTACTTC. V gene TRBV2 combines with J gene TRBJ2-7; the match to TRBD1 covers 10 bases. CDR1 and CDR2 from the germline V gene are SNHLY and FYNNEI. V dropped 2 bases and J dropped 0; count of bases not matched to a gene: 13. The CDR3 runs 19 residues.

CDR3 sequence (DNA): TGTGCCACCAGCAGAGATTTAGGGGTGAACTGGGGTTCGGAAGCTTTCTTT. It encodes CATSRDLGVNWGSEAFF. The V gene is TRBV15, the J gene TRBJ1-1; D is possibly TRBD1 (5 bases). Germline V CDR1 and CDR2: LNHNV, YYDKDF (reference sequence). With 0 bases removed from V and 8 bases from J, the gap between germline ends came to 22 bases. The CDR3 consists of 17 residues.

This clone was seen only a few times. The chain recombines TRBV20-1 with TRBJ2-1; no clear D. CDR3 length equals 13 residues. The germline V and J ends were trimmed by 3 bases and 5 bases, with 11 bases remaining between them. Germline lookup yields CDR1 DFQATT and CDR2 SNEGSKA (reference sequence). CDR3 amino acids: CSASSRYNNEQFF. The CDR3 coding sequence is TGCAGTGCTAGTTCCAGGTATAACAATGAGCAGTTCTTC.

J is TRBJ2-5 and V is TRBV5-4; D is tentatively TRBD1 or TRBD2 (5 bases each). CDR1 and CDR2 (germline): SGHNT, YYREEE (reference sequence). The ends were cut back, 4 bases at V and 2 bases at J, with 12 bases in the middle. CDR3 size: 14 residues. The CDR3 loop reads CASSPGTNQETQYF. The CDR3 DNA follows: TGTGCCAGCAGCCCCGGGACCAATCAAGAGACCCAGTACTTC.

This clone was observed a handful of times. The rearrangement uses TRBV3-1 (or the pseudogene TRBV3-2) and TRBJ1-5; D gene unclear. Germline loops: CDR1 LGHDT, CDR2 YNNKEL (reference sequence). The CDR3 loop spans 17 amino acids. V gave up 0 bases and J gave up 2 bases, with 14 bases separating them. CDR3 amino acids: CASSQDTAAIGNQPQHF. DNA of the CDR3: TGTGCCAGCAGCCAAGATACGGCAGCCATTGGCAATCAGCCCCAGCATTTT.

CDR3 coding DNA: TGTGCCAGCAGCACACCCCGCCGGGGGTCAAGCGAGCAGTACTTC. It specifies CASSTPRRGSSEQYF. The chain is built from TRBV7-9 and TRBJ2-7, with D maybe TRBD2 (6 bases). CDR1 is SEHNR and CDR2 is FQNEAQ in the germline V gene (reference sequence). This CDR3 has 15 residues. The ends were cut back, 5 bases at V and 6 bases at J, with 20 bases in the middle.

V and J are TRBV12-3 or TRBV12-4 and TRBJ2-7; D uncertain. The V and J ends lost 6 bases and 4 bases respectively, with 10 bases between them. CDR3 length equals 12 residues. The CDR3 sequence is CASSRDNYEQYF. CDR3 DNA sequence: TGTGCCAGCAGCCGTGATAATTACGAGCAGTACTTC.

The chain is built from TRBV5-4 and TRBJ1-5; D not resolved. Deletions cut 7 bases from V and 6 bases from J, with 11 bases between. There are 12 residues in the CDR3. In germline, CDR1 is SGHNT, CDR2 YYREEE (reference sequence). CDR3 sequence: CASGRPGQPQHF. The CDR3 DNA sequence: TGTGCCAGCGGCCGACCGGGTCAGCCCCAGCATTTT.

This clone was seen only a few times. This chain joins TRBV2 and TRBJ2-5, with D uncertain. V shed 2 bases and J shed 2 bases, with 18 bases lying between them. Germline CDR1 and CDR2: SNHLY and FYNNEI. This CDR3 spans 17 amino acids. The CDR3 bases are TGTGCCAGCAGTGAAAATAGGGTAGCCCCCTTTCAAGAGACCCAGTACTTC. Its translation is CASSENRVAPFQETQYF.

The rearrangement uses TRBV18 and TRBJ2-3; D not resolved. The V end was cut by 0 bases, the J end by 3 bases, with 10 bases between. This CDR3 contains 15 residues. The germline V gene encodes CDR1 KGHSH and CDR2 LQKENI. This CDR3 is CASSPPAGGTDTQYF. CDR3 in DNA: TGTGCCAGCTCACCACCGGCCGGCGGAACAGATACGCAGTATTTT.

The chain links TRBV6-2 or TRBV6-3 to TRBJ1-2; 8 bases are shared with TRBD1. The CDR3 extends over 14 amino acids. Germline V gene lookup returns CDR1 MNHEY and CDR2 SVGEGT. V lost 0 bases to trimming and J lost 9 bases; unmatched junction nucleotides: 6. The CDR3 DNA sequence: TGTGCCAGCAGTTACTCGAGGACAGGGATAAGCTACACCTTC. Residues: CASSYSRTGISYTF.

The genes are TRBV6-5 and TRBJ2-7; D tentatively fits TRBD1 or TRBD2 (5 bases each). CDR1 MNHEY and CDR2 SVGAGI come from the germline V gene. Deletions cut 4 bases from V and 2 bases from J, with 9 bases between. The length of the CDR3 is 13 residues. The CDR3 DNA reads TGTGCCAGCAGTTTGAGGGGCACCTACGAGCAGTACTTC. This sequence encodes CASSLRGTYEQYF.

This clone came up once. CDR3 protein: CASKGRFGGAKNEAFF. In nucleotides, the CDR3 is TGTGCCAGCAAAGGAAGGTTTGGGGGCGCAAAAAATGAAGCTTTCTTT. The rearrangement uses TRBV2 and TRBJ1-1, with D perhaps matching TRBD1 (6 bases). V was shortened by 7 bases and J by 7 bases, with 25 bases between the two germline ends. This CDR3 spans 16 amino acids. Looked up from germline, CDR1 is SNHLY and CDR2 is FYNNEI.

This chain uses TRBV11-1 with TRBJ1-6; D is perhaps TRBD1 (6 bases). CDR3 length equals 14 residues. V lost 3 bases to trimming and J lost 10 bases, with 13 bases between them. Germline CDR1 is SGHAT and CDR2 is FQDESV (reference sequence). CDR3 sequence reads: CASSLDRAYSPLHF. In DNA form, the CDR3 reads TGTGCCAGCAGCTTGGACAGAGCTTACTCACCCCTCCACTTT.

This clone was recorded only once. The rearrangement joins TRBV7-3 to TRBJ2-2; 11 nucleotides align to TRBD2. The germline V gene encodes CDR1 SGHTA and CDR2 FQGTGA. The CDR3 sequence is 16 residues long. V was clipped by 4 bases and J by 1 base; unmatched bases: 2. CDR3 protein: CASSSGTSGNTGELFF. The CDR3 DNA sequence: TGTGCCAGCAGCTCAGGGACTAGCGGGAACACCGGGGAGCTGTTTTTT.

The count of this clone is one. V gene TRBV11-2 combines with J gene TRBJ1-1, with 8 bases matching TRBD1. The junction had 15 bases not matched to a gene; V was cut back by 4 bases and J by 5 bases. Germline V gene data show CDR1 as SGHAT and CDR2 as FQNNGV. The CDR3 totals 17 residues. DNA for the CDR3: TGTGCCAGCAGCTCAAAATTTACAGGGGGGACTGGGACTGAAGCTTTCTTT. Translation: CASSSKFTGGTGTEAFF.

In its sample, this clone was seen once. This chain connects TRBV30 to TRBJ1-3; 7 bases agree with TRBD1. CDR3 length equals 15 residues. V shed 5 bases, J shed 3 bases, and the junction held 10 bases outside the gene matches. Germline loops: CDR1 GTSNPN, CDR2 SVGIG (reference sequence). Here the CDR3 DNA reads TGTGCCTGGGCCCTACAGGGGTTATTTGGAAACACCATATATTTT. Encoded protein: CAWALQGLFGNTIYF.

In DNA, the CDR3 is TGTGCCACCATCCCGGGAAACACCATATATTTT. Protein: CATIPGNTIYF. This chain uses TRBV6-4 with TRBJ1-3; the D is unclear. CDR3 length: 11 residues. V lost 10 bases, J lost 4 bases, and 8 bases lay in between. Germline lookup yields CDR1 MRHNA and CDR2 SNTAGT.

The chain joins TRBV5-6 to TRBJ1-1; D is perhaps TRBD1 (6 bases). The CDR3 extends over 12 amino acids. Trimming took off 4 bases at V and 3 bases at J, with 7 bases between the two ends. The germline V gene has CDR1 SGHDT and CDR2 YYEEEE. The CDR3 sequence is CASSGQYTEAFF. The CDR3 bases are TGTGCCAGCAGCGGACAGTACACTGAAGCTTTCTTT.

The CDR3 DNA is TGTGCCACCTCCGGTGGGGCGGGAGGGGCGTACAATGAGCAGTTCTTC. Its translation: CATSGGAGGAYNEQFF. The gene calls are TRBV28 and TRBJ2-1; 9 nucleotides line up with TRBD2. Germline lookup yields CDR1 MDHEN and CDR2 SYDVKM. Unmatched junction bases numbered 14, after V lost 10 bases and J lost 4 bases. This CDR3 has 16 amino acids.

The genes are TRBV19 and TRBJ2-7; 7 nucleotides match TRBD2. The CDR3 totals 15 residues. Germline V CDR1 and CDR2: LNHDA, SQIVND (reference sequence). V shed 1 base and J 2 bases; nucleotides not matched to a gene: 5. CDR3 bases: TGTGCCAGTAGTATAGGTAGCGGGCGTCCCTACGAGCAGTACTTC. Amino acid sequence: CASSIGSGRPYEQYF.

This chain joins TRBV24-1 and TRBJ2-2; D unclear. Germline CDR1 KGHDR, CDR2 SFDVKD. The CDR3 contains 16 residues. The V end was cut by 4 bases, the J end by 7 bases, with 18 bases between. The CDR3 here is CATSDPRTPVDGELFF. CDR3 coding DNA: TGTGCCACCAGTGACCCCCGGACCCCTGTAGACGGGGAGCTGTTTTTT.

J is TRBJ1-2 and V is TRBV11-2, with a weak D call TRBD1 (5 bases). The V and J ends lost 2 bases and 8 bases respectively, with 18 bases between them. Germline lookup yields CDR1 SGHAT and CDR2 FQNNGV. This CDR3 comprises 15 residues. The CDR3 DNA reads TGTGCCAGCAGCTTATTTGGCTCTCAACGGGGGGGCTACACCTTC. This codes for CASSLFGSQRGGYTF.

The chain recombines TRBV7-8 with TRBJ2-2; possible D gene TRBD2, 6 bases. The CDR3 is 16 residues long. Per germline, CDR1 SGHVS and CDR2 FQNEAQ. V lost 0 bases to trimming and J lost 7 bases, with 15 bases between them. CDR3: CASSLAVLAVGGELFF. CDR3 nucleotides: TGTGCCAGCAGCTTAGCGGTATTAGCGGTGGGCGGGGAGCTGTTTTTT.

The chain is built from TRBV27 and TRBJ2-1; TRBD1 matches 8 bases. J lost 4 bases, V lost 5 bases, and 7 bases had no gene match. The CDR3 has 15 amino acids. Germline assignment: CDR1 MNHEY and CDR2 SMNVEV (reference sequence). In DNA, the CDR3 is TGTGCCAGCAGTCCATCCCGACAGGGGTACAATGAGCAGTTCTTC. As protein: CASSPSRQGYNEQFF.

The chain joins TRBV30 to TRBJ1-3; D is unresolved. Trimming left V 4 bases short and J 1 base short, with 8 bases between. The germline V gene encodes CDR1 GTSNPN and CDR2 SVGIG (reference sequence). This CDR3 comprises 13 residues. For the CDR3, the DNA is TGTGCCTGGAACAGTCTTTCTGGAAACACCATATATTTT. It yields the protein CAWNSLSGNTIYF.